These T cell receptor beta chains were read from a single sample in a study of blood T cells in healthy people across ages. MiXCR, applied by TCRdb to the 5' RACE reads, yields one record per CDR3 protein. The sample lists under 2 million distinct CDR3 sequences, approximately 32% occurring once. The sequenced sample consisted of blood. Receptors originate from a woman in her twenties or thirties in good health. The CDR3 runs from the conserved cysteine through the conserved F or W. A D gene is named only where the DNA matches it firmly. Size is omitted from some rows. Given values are once, few, many or a class for expanded clones.

CDR3aa: CASSLRDSKNIQYF
CDR3nt: TGTGCCAGCAGTTTGAGGGATTCCAAAAACATTCAGTACTTC
abundance: .
v_gene: TRBV28
j_gene: TRBJ2-4
d_gene: .

CDR3aa: CASSSFPSSYNEQFF
CDR3nt: TGTGCCAGCAGCTCTTTCCCGAGCTCCTACAATGAGCAGTTCTTC
abundance: .
v_gene: TRBV7-9
j_gene: TRBJ2-1
d_gene: .

CDR3aa: CASRPPPDRGQDTQYF
CDR3nt: TGTGCCAGCAGACCTCCCCCGGACAGGGGACAAGATACGCAGTATTTT
abundance: few
v_gene: TRBV12-3/TRBV12-4
j_gene: TRBJ2-3
d_gene: TRBD1

CDR3aa: CASSQGTVPEAFF
CDR3nt: TGCGCCAGCAGCCAAGGGACAGTCCCTGAAGCTTTCTTT
abundance: few
v_gene: TRBV4-1
j_gene: TRBJ1-1
d_gene: .

CDR3aa: CASSLVQGGTGELFF
CDR3nt: TGTGCCAGCAGCTTAGTCCAGGGAGGGACCGGGGAGCTGTTTTTT
abundance: few
v_gene: TRBV7-2
j_gene: TRBJ2-2
d_gene: TRBD2

CDR3aa: CASSPFSAGTFEAFF
CDR3nt: TGTGCCAGCAGCCCATTCAGCGCCGGGACATTTGAAGCTTTCTTT
abundance: .
v_gene: TRBV3-1
j_gene: TRBJ1-1
d_gene: .

CDR3aa: CASSEWRRSMNTEAFF
CDR3nt: TGTGCCAGCAGTGAATGGAGGCGGAGTATGAACACTGAAGCTTTCTTT
abundance: .
v_gene: TRBV6-1
j_gene: TRBJ1-1
d_gene: .

CDR3aa: CATSREMTVSNQPQHF
CDR3nt: TGTGCCACCAGCAGAGAAATGACAGTTAGCAATCAGCCCCAGCATTTT
abundance: .
v_gene: TRBV15
j_gene: TRBJ1-5
d_gene: .

CDR3aa: CASTTGQGDEQYF
CDR3nt: TGTGCCAGCACGACCGGACAGGGAGACGAGCAGTACTTC
abundance: .
v_gene: TRBV5-5
j_gene: TRBJ2-7
d_gene: TRBD1

CDR3aa: CASSPGPGQNGGETQYF
CDR3nt: TGTGCCAGCAGCCCAGGGCCGGGACAGAACGGCGGAGAGACCCAGTACTTC
abundance: .
v_gene: TRBV11-3
j_gene: TRBJ2-5
d_gene: TRBD1

CDR3aa: CSARAGAPYEQYF
CDR3nt: TGCAGTGCTAGGGCCGGGGCTCCCTACGAGCAGTACTTC
abundance: .
v_gene: TRBV20-1
j_gene: TRBJ2-7
d_gene: .

CDR3aa: CASSLGDSSNQPQHF
CDR3nt: TGCGCCAGCAGCTTGGGGGACAGTAGCAATCAGCCCCAGCATTTT
abundance: many
v_gene: TRBV5-1
j_gene: TRBJ1-5
d_gene: TRBD1

CDR3aa: CASSHAQGGTDTQYF
CDR3nt: TGCGCCAGCAGCCATGCCCAGGGGGGCACAGATACGCAGTATTTT
abundance: once
v_gene: TRBV4-1
j_gene: TRBJ2-3
d_gene: TRBD1

CDR3aa: CASSLPGVGGYTDTQYF
CDR3nt: TGTGCCAGCAGCTTACCGGGTGTGGGGGGCTATACAGATACGCAGTATTTT
abundance: .
v_gene: TRBV7-3
j_gene: TRBJ2-3
d_gene: .

CDR3aa: CAWSQDPSGYTF
CDR3nt: TGTGCCTGGAGTCAGGATCCCTCGGGCTACACCTTC
abundance: .
v_gene: TRBV30
j_gene: TRBJ1-2
d_gene: .

CDR3aa: CASSQVLAGAPYEQHF
CDR3nt: TGCGCCAGCAGCCAAGTTCTAGCGGGAGCCCCCTACGAGCAGCACTTC
abundance: .
v_gene: TRBV4-1
j_gene: TRBJ2-7
d_gene: TRBD2

CDR3aa: CSAGQGNGYTF
CDR3nt: TGCAGTGCTGGACAGGGGAATGGCTACACCTTC
abundance: .
v_gene: TRBV20-1
j_gene: TRBJ1-2
d_gene: TRBD1

CDR3aa: CASSFSPGMSYEQYF
CDR3nt: TGTGCCAGCAGCTTCTCTCCAGGAATGTCTTACGAGCAGTACTTC
abundance: few
v_gene: TRBV5-6
j_gene: TRBJ2-7
d_gene: .

CDR3aa: CASSVDKGSGIYEQYF
CDR3nt: TGTGCCAGCAGCGTAGATAAGGGTAGCGGGATTTACGAGCAGTACTTC
abundance: .
v_gene: TRBV9
j_gene: TRBJ2-7
d_gene: TRBD2

CDR3aa: CASSQEGVPRSSYNEQFF
CDR3nt: TGTGCCAGCAGCCAAGAGGGGGTCCCCAGAAGCTCCTACAATGAGCAGTTCTTC
abundance: .
v_gene: TRBV4-2
j_gene: TRBJ2-1
d_gene: .

CDR3aa: CASGGWRETQYF
CDR3nt: TGTGCCAGCGGAGGGTGGCGGGAGACCCAGTACTTC
abundance: .
v_gene: TRBV27
j_gene: TRBJ2-5
d_gene: .

CDR3aa: CASSQVRDHETQYF
CDR3nt: TGTGCCAGCAGCCAAGTCAGGGACCACGAGACCCAGTACTTC
abundance: few
v_gene: TRBV4-2
j_gene: TRBJ2-5
d_gene: .

CDR3aa: CASSQSTASAYNEQFF
CDR3nt: TGCGCCAGCAGCCAATCGACGGCTAGCGCATACAATGAGCAGTTCTTC
abundance: .
v_gene: TRBV4-1
j_gene: TRBJ2-1
d_gene: .

CDR3aa: CASSRGTSVSGANVLTF
CDR3nt: TGTGCCAGCAGCCGAGGGACTAGCGTATCTGGGGCCAACGTCCTGACTTTC
abundance: .
v_gene: TRBV7-8
j_gene: TRBJ2-6
d_gene: TRBD2

CDR3aa: CASRLRPAGNTEAFF
CDR3nt: TGTGCCAGCAGGCTTAGGCCAGCAGGGAACACTGAAGCTTTCTTT
abundance: .
v_gene: TRBV27
j_gene: TRBJ1-1
d_gene: .

CDR3aa: CATSDSAPGGLDTEAFF
CDR3nt: TGTGCCACCAGTGATTCGGCCCCAGGGGGTCTCGACACTGAAGCTTTCTTT
abundance: few
v_gene: TRBV24-1
j_gene: TRBJ1-1
d_gene: TRBD1

CDR3aa: CASSEFFAGTTDTQYF
CDR3nt: TGCGCCAGCAGCGAATTTTTTGCGGGGACCACAGATACGCAGTATTTT
abundance: .
v_gene: TRBV5-1
j_gene: TRBJ2-3
d_gene: .

CDR3aa: CASSLGTEVGPDTQYF
CDR3nt: TGTGCCAGCAGCCTCGGGACAGAAGTTGGGCCAGATACGCAGTATTTT
abundance: .
v_gene: TRBV11-1
j_gene: TRBJ2-3
d_gene: TRBD1

CDR3aa: CAGSLGTSSYNEQFF
CDR3nt: TGTGCCGGCAGTTTAGGGACTAGCAGCTACAATGAGCAGTTCTTC
abundance: .
v_gene: TRBV27
j_gene: TRBJ2-1
d_gene: TRBD2

CDR3aa: CASSLGGMGPQETQYF
CDR3nt: TGTGCCAGCAGCTTGGGAGGGATGGGGCCTCAAGAGACCCAGTACTTC
abundance: .
v_gene: TRBV5-4
j_gene: TRBJ2-5
d_gene: .

CDR3aa: CASSLARPSGSGTQYF
CDR3nt: TGTGCCAGCAGCTTAGCTCGTCCTAGCGGGAGTGGTACGCAGTATTTT
abundance: .
v_gene: TRBV7-2
j_gene: TRBJ2-3
d_gene: TRBD2

CDR3aa: CASSQAQGGGNIQYF
CDR3nt: TGCGCCAGCAGCCAGGCACAGGGAGGAGGAAACATTCAGTACTTC
abundance: .
v_gene: TRBV5-1
j_gene: TRBJ2-4
d_gene: .

CDR3aa: CATSDYKNEKLFF
CDR3nt: TGTGCCACCAGTGATTATAAGAATGAAAAACTGTTTTTT
abundance: .
v_gene: TRBV24-1
j_gene: TRBJ1-4
d_gene: .

CDR3aa: CASSTGLASLENEQFF
CDR3nt: TGTGCCAGCAGCACCGGACTAGCTAGTCTGGAGAATGAGCAGTTCTTC
abundance: .
v_gene: TRBV7-3
j_gene: TRBJ2-1
d_gene: TRBD2

CDR3aa: CASSVGDPGGETQYF
CDR3nt: TGTGCCAGCAGCGTCGGGGACCCGGGGGGAGAGACCCAGTACTTC
abundance: .
v_gene: TRBV9
j_gene: TRBJ2-5
d_gene: TRBD2

CDR3aa: CSARGGGANVLTF
CDR3nt: TGCAGTGCTAGAGGGGGTGGGGCCAACGTCCTGACTTTC
abundance: many
v_gene: TRBV20-1
j_gene: TRBJ2-6
d_gene: .

CDR3aa: CASSQWTTSYEQYF
CDR3nt: TGTGCCAGCAGCCAGTGGACTACCTCCTACGAGCAGTACTTC
abundance: .
v_gene: TRBV3-1
j_gene: TRBJ2-7
d_gene: .

CDR3aa: CASSVENPSYGYTF
CDR3nt: TGCGCCAGCAGCGTCGAGAATCCCTCCTATGGCTACACCTTC
abundance: few
v_gene: TRBV5-1
j_gene: TRBJ1-2
d_gene: .

CDR3aa: CSARAENGLAGGNQETQYF
CDR3nt: TGCAGTGCTAGGGCCGAGAATGGACTAGCGGGGGGCAACCAAGAGACCCAGTACTTC
abundance: .
v_gene: TRBV20-1
j_gene: TRBJ2-5
d_gene: TRBD2

CDR3aa: CASSDPMGSSYNEQYF
CDR3nt: TGTGCCAGCAGTGACCCGATGGGGAGCTCCTACAATGAGCAGTACTTC
abundance: .
v_gene: TRBV6-2/TRBV6-3
j_gene: TRBJ2-7
d_gene: .

CDR3aa: CASSLLLVGGNTEAFF
CDR3nt: TGTGCCAGCAGCTTGTTACTGGTCGGGGGCAACACTGAAGCTTTCTTT
abundance: few
v_gene: TRBV5-5
j_gene: TRBJ1-1
d_gene: .

CDR3aa: CASSRGTPQETQYF
CDR3nt: TGCGCCAGCAGCCGCGGGACTCCGCAAGAGACCCAGTACTTC
abundance: many
v_gene: TRBV4-1
j_gene: TRBJ2-5
d_gene: .

CDR3aa: CASSLGRTSGPQFF
CDR3nt: TGTGCCAGCAGCTTAGGAAGGACTAGCGGTCCGCAGTTCTTC
abundance: many
v_gene: TRBV7-2
j_gene: TRBJ2-1
d_gene: TRBD2

CDR3aa: CSARERTTDTQYF
CDR3nt: TGCAGTGCTAGGGAGAGAACCACAGATACGCAGTATTTT
abundance: .
v_gene: TRBV20-1
j_gene: TRBJ2-3
d_gene: .

CDR3aa: CSARAPGSGEAFF
CDR3nt: TGCAGTGCTAGAGCTCCGGGAAGCGGTGAAGCTTTCTTT
abundance: .
v_gene: TRBV20-1
j_gene: TRBJ1-1
d_gene: .

CDR3aa: CASSLGGHPSTDTQYF
CDR3nt: TGTGCCAGCAGCTTAGGGGGACACCCGTCCACAGATACGCAGTATTTT
abundance: many
v_gene: TRBV7-9
j_gene: TRBJ2-3
d_gene: .

CDR3aa: CASRGGELNNEQFF
CDR3nt: TGTGCCTCTCGGGGGGGAGAATTGAACAATGAGCAGTTCTTC
abundance: few
v_gene: TRBV2
j_gene: TRBJ2-1
d_gene: TRBD2

CDR3aa: CSAQAQGRYGYTF
CDR3nt: TGCAGTGCGCAGGCACAGGGTCGGTATGGCTACACCTTC
abundance: .
v_gene: TRBV20-1
j_gene: TRBJ1-2
d_gene: .

CDR3aa: CASSVVQEGDEQYF
CDR3nt: TGTGCCAGCAGCGTAGTTCAGGAGGGGGACGAGCAGTACTTC
abundance: few
v_gene: TRBV9
j_gene: TRBJ2-7
d_gene: .

CDR3aa: CSARDHQFGGGREQFF
CDR3nt: TGCAGTGCTAGAGATCATCAGTTTGGGGGAGGGCGTGAGCAGTTCTTC
abundance: once
v_gene: TRBV20-1
j_gene: TRBJ2-1
d_gene: TRBD2

CDR3aa: CASSPLLGGDEQYF
CDR3nt: TGTGCCAGCAGCCCTCTCTTGGGGGGCGACGAGCAGTACTTC
abundance: few
v_gene: TRBV9
j_gene: TRBJ2-7
d_gene: .